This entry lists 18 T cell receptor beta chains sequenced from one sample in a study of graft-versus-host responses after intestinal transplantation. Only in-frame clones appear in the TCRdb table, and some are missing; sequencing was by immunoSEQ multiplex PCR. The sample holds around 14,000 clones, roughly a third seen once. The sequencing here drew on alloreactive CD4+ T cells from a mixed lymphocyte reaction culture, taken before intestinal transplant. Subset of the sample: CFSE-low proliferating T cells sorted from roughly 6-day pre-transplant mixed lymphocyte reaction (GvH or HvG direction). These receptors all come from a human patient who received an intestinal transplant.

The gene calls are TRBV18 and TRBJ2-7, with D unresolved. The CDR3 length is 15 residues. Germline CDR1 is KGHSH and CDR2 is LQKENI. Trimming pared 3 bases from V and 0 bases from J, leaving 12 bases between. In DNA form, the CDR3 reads TGTGCCAGCTCACCGGCGGAGTGGAGCTCCTACGAGCAGTACTTC. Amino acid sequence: CASSPAEWSSYEQYF.

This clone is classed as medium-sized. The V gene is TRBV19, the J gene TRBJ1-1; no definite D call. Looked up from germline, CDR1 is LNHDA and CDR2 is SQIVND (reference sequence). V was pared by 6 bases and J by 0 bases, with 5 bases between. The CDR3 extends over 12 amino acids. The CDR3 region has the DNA TGTGCCAGTAGCCTAGTGAACACTGAAGCTTTCTTT. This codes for CASSLVNTEAFF.

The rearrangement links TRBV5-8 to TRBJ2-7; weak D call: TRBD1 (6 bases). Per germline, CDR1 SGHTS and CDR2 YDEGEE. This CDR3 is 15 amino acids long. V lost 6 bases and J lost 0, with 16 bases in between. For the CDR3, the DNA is TGTGCCAGCACCACCCGACAGGTCGGCTCCTACGAGCAGTACTTC. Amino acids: CASTTRQVGSYEQYF.

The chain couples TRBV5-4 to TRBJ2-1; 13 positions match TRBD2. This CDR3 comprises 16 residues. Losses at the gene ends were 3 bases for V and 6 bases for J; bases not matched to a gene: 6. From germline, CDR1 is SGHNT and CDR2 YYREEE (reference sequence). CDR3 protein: CASSWTSGRSFNEQFF. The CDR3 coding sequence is TGTGCCAGCAGCTGGACTAGCGGGAGAAGTTTCAATGAGCAGTTCTTC.

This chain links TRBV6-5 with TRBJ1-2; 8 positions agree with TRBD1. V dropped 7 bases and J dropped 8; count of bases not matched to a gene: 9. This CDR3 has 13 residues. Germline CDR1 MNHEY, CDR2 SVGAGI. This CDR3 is CASTHGQGRGYTF. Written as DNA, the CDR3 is TGTGCCAGCACCCACGGACAGGGTCGGGGCTACACCTTC.

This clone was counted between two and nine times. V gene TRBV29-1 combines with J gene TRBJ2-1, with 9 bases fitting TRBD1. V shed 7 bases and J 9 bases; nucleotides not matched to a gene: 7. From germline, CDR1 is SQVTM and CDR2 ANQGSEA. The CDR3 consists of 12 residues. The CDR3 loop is CSELTGGSEQFF. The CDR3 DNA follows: TGCAGCGAACTAACAGGGGGCAGTGAGCAGTTCTTC.

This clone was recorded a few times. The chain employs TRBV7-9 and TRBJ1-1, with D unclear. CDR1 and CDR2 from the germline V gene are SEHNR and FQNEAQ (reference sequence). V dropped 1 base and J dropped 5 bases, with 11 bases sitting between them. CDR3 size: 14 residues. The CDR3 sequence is CASSLEGGWTEAFF. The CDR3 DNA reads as TGTGCCAGCAGCTTAGAGGGCGGGTGGACTGAAGCTTTCTTT.

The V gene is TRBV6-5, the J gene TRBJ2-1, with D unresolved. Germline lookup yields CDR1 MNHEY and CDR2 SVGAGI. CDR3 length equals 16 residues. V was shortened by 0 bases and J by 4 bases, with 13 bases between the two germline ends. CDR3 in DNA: TGTGCCAGCAGTTACTCGGCAGGCGCCCCTTACAATGAGCAGTTCTTC. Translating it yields CASSYSAGAPYNEQFF.

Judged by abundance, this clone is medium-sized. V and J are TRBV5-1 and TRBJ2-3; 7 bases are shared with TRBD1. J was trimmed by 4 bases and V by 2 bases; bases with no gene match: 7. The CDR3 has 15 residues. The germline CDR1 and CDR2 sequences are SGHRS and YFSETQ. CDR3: CASSFPLGQADTQYF. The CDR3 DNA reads TGCGCCAGCAGCTTCCCCCTCGGACAGGCAGATACGCAGTATTTT.

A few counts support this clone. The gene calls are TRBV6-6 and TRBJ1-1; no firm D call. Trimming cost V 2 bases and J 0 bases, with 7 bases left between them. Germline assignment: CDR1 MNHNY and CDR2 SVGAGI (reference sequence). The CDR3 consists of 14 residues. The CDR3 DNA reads TGTGCCAGCAGTTACGGGCAGATGAACACTGAAGCTTTCTTT. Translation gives CASSYGQMNTEAFF.

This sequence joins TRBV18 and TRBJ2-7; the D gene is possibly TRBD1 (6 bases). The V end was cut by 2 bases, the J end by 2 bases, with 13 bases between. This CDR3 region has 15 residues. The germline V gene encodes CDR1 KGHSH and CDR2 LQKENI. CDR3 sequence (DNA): TGTGCCAGCTCACCAACAGGGTTCGGAGCCTACGAGCAGTACTTC. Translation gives CASSPTGFGAYEQYF.

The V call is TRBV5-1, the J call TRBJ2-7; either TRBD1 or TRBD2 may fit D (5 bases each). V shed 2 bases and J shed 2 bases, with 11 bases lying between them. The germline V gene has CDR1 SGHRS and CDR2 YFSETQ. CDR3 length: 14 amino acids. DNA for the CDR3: TGCGCCAGCAGCTTTGGGGACGCCGCCTACGAGCAGTACTTC. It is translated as CASSFGDAAYEQYF.

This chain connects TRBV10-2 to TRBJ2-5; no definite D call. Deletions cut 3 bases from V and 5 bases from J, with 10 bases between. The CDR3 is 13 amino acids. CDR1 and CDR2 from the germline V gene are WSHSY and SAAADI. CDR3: CASSELGRETQYF. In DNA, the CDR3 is TGCGCCAGCAGTGAATTAGGCCGGGAGACCCAGTACTTC.

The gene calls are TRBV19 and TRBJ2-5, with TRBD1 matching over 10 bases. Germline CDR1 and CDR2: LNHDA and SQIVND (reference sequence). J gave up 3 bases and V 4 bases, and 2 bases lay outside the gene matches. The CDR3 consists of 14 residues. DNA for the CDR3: TGTGCCAGTAGTACTGGGACAGGGGAAGAGACCCAGTACTTC. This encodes CASSTGTGEETQYF. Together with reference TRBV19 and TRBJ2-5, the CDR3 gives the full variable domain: DGGITQSPKYLFRKEGQNVTLSCEQNLNHDAMYWYRQDPGQGLRLIYYSQIVNDFQKGDIAEGYSVSREKKESFPLTVTSAQKNPTAFYLCASSTGTGEETQYFGPGTRLLVL.

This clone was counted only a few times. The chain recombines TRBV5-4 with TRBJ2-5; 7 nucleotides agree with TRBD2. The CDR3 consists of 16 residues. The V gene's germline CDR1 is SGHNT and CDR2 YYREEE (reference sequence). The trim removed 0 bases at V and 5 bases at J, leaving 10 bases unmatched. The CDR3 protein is CASSLDLAGDGETQYF. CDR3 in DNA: TGTGCCAGCAGCTTGGATTTGGCGGGAGATGGGGAGACCCAGTACTTC.

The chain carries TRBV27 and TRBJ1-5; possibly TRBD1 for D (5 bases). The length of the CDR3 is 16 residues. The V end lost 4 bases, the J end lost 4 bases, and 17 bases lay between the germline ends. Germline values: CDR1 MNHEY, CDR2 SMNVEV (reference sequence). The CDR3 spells CASSSLVRGRNQPQHF. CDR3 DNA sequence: TGTGCCAGCAGTTCATTAGTGAGGGGACGTAATCAGCCCCAGCATTTT.

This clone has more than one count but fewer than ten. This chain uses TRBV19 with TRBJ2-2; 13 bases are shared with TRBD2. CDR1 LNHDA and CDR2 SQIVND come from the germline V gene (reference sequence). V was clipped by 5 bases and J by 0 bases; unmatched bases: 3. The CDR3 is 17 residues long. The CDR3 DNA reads TGTGCCAGTAGTCGGACTAGCGGGGGCGCGAACACCGGGGAGCTGTTTTTT. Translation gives CASSRTSGGANTGELFF.

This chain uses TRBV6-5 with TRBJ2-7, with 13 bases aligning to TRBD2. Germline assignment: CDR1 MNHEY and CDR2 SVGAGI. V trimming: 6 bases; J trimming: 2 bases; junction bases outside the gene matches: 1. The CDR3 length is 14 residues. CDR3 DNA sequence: TGTGCCAGCAGGGGACTAGCGGGAACCTACGAGCAGTACTTC. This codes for CASRGLAGTYEQYF.